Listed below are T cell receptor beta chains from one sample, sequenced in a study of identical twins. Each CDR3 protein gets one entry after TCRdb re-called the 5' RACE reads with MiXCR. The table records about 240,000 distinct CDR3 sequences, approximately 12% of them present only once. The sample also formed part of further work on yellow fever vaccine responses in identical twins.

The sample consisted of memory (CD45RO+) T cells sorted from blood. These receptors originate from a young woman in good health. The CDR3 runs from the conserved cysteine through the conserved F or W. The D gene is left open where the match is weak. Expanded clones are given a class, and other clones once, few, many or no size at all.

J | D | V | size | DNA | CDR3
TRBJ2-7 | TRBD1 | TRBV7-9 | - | TGTGCCAGCAGCTTTCGGACAGGGGTATCCTACGAGCAGTACTTC | CASSFRTGVSYEQYF
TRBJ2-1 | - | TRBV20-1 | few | TGCAGTGCTCCGGACCTCTACAATGAGCAGTTCTTC | CSAPDLYNEQFF
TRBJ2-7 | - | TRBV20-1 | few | TGCAGTGCTAGAGATCTCTCCGACCTCCCTTACGAGCAGTACTTC | CSARDLSDLPYEQYF
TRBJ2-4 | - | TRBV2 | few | TGTGCCAGCAGGACGCAGGGAAACATTCAGTACTTC | CASRTQGNIQYF
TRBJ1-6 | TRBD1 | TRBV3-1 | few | TGTGCCAGCAGCTCCCGGACAGGCTATAATTCACCCCTCCACTTT | CASSSRTGYNSPLHF
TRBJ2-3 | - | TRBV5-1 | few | TGCGCCAGCAAGGGCAGAAACACAGATACGCAGTATTTT | CASKGRNTDTQYF
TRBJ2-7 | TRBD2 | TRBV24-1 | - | TGTGCCACCAGTGATCCCTCGACTAGCGGGGATACAAGGCAGTACTTC | CATSDPSTSGDTRQYF
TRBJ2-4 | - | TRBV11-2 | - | TGTGCCAGCAGCCCCCCCCCGGGACGGGAAAACATTCAGTACTTC | CASSPPPGRENIQYF
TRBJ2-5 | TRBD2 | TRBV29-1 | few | TGCAGCGTTGATTGGCCTAGCGGGAGACGAGAGACCCAGTACTTC | CSVDWPSGRRETQYF
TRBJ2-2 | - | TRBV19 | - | TGTGCCAGTAGTAACCGGGCCTCAAACACCGGGGAGCTGTTTTTT | CASSNRASNTGELFF
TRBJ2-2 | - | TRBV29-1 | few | TGCAGCGTTGCCGGGGGAAGACAGGCTGGCGGGGAGCTGTTTTTT | CSVAGGRQAGGELFF
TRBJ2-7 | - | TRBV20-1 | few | TGCAGTGCTGAGACGCCCGCGACCTACGAGCAGTACTTC | CSAETPATYEQYF
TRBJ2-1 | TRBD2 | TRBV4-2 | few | TGTGCCAGCAGCCAAACTAGCGGGGCAGGATCCTACAATGAGCAGTTCTTC | CASSQTSGAGSYNEQFF
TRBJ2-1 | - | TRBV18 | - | TGTGCCAGCTCACCACTTGTCAATGAGCAGTTCTTC | CASSPLVNEQFF
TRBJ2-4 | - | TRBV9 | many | TGTGCCAGCAGCGTACGGTCCCCCTGGGCCAAAAACATTCAGTACTTC | CASSVRSPWAKNIQYF
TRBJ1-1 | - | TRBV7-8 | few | TGTGCCAGCAGCAGGGGGGGGAAAACTGAAGCTTTCTTT | CASSRGGKTEAFF
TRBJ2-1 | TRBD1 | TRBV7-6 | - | TGTGCCAGCAGCTCCTCCTACGATGGGACAGGCTCCTACAATGAGCAGTTCTTC | CASSSSYDGTGSYNEQFF
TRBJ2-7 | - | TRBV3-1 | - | TGTGCCAGCAGCCAAGGGGGGAGGAACGAGCAGTACTTC | CASSQGGRNEQYF
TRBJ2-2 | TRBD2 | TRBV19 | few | TGTGCCAGTAGTATGGATAGCGGGTTTAAATCCGGGGAGCTGTTTTTT | CASSMDSGFKSGELFF
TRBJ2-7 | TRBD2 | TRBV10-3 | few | TGTGCCATCACCATGGGGACCTCCGGGGAGGGCGAGCAGTACTTC | CAITMGTSGEGEQYF
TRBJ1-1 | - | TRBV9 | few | TGTGCCAGCAGCGTAGCACAGGGGAACACTGAAGCTTTCTTT | CASSVAQGNTEAFF
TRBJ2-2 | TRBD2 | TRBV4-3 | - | TGCGCCAGCAGCCGAAGCGGGAGCAAATCGACCGGGGAGCTGTTTTTT | CASSRSGSKSTGELFF
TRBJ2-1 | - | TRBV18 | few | TGTGCCAGCTCACCATCACTTCGTTCCTACAATGAGCAGTTCTTC | CASSPSLRSYNEQFF
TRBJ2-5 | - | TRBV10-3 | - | TGTGCCATCGGGACGGACCAAGAGACCCAGTACTTC | CAIGTDQETQYF
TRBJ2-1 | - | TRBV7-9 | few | TGTGCCAGCAGCCCCCAAACTAGGGGTGAGCAGTTCTTC | CASSPQTRGEQFF
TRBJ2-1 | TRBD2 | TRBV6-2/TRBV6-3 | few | TGTGCCAGCATCCCTAGCGGGAGGCCCAAAAAGTTCTTC | CASIPSGRPKKFF
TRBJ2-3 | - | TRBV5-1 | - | TGCGCCAGCAGCTTACAGGGAACCACTAGCACAGATACGCAGTATTTT | CASSLQGTTSTDTQYF
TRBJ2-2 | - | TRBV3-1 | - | TGTGCCAGCAGCCGTATCGGCAGCGCCACCGGGGAGCTGTTTTTT | CASSRIGSATGELFF
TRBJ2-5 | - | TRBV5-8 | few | TGTGCCAGCAGCTTGGCCTCGACAGTCCAAGAGACCCAGTACTTC | CASSLASTVQETQYF
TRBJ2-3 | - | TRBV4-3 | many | TGCGCCAGCAGCCAACTGGCTAGCACAGATACGCAGTATTTT | CASSQLASTDTQYF
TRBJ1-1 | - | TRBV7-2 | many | TGTGCCAGCAGCTTAGTTGCAGGGAACACTGAAGCTTTCTTT | CASSLVAGNTEAFF